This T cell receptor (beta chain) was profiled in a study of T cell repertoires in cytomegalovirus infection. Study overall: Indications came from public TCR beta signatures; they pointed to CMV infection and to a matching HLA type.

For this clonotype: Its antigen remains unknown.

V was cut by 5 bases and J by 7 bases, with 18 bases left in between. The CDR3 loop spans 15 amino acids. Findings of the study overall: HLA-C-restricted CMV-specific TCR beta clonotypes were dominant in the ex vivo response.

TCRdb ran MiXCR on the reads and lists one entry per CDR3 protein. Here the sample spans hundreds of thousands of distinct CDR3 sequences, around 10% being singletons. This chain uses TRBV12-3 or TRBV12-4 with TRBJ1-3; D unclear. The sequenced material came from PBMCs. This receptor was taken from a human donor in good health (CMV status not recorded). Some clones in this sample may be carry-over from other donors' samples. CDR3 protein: CASSPPRIYRNTIYF. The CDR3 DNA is TGTGCCAGCAGTCCACCTCGAATCTATCGGAACACCATATATTTT.